This T cell receptor (beta chain) appears in the sequencing data of a study of blood T cell repertoires in COVID-19. Background on the study: COVID-19 samples from acute and convalescent phases originated in the United States, Italy and Spain.

Source study methods: Cell counts per sample came from amplifying reference gene primers. Measured with immunoSEQ multiplex PCR; TCRdb has only the in-frame clones, and not every one. From that table come the V and J calls and clone size; the DNA was used to work out D and trimming. The sample holds approximately 200,000 clones, about 82% seen once. Membership in each cohort depended on participant-reported clinical history. Either two negative PCRs, clearance, or symptom resolution qualified Cohort 3 donors as recovered. Germline CDR1 and CDR2: SGHAT and FQNNGV. The CDR3 extends over 16 amino acids. Unmatched junction bases numbered 10, after V lost 5 bases and J lost 1 base.

Sequences were obtained from PBMCs or T cells enriched from blood (not recorded which). This sequence joins TRBV11-2 and TRBJ2-5, with 7 bases aligning to TRBD1. The sequence was collected from a woman aged 25 to 39 who had recovered from COVID-19. The CDR3, as DNA: TGTGCCAGCAGCCCCTCGGGCGGACAGGTCCAAGAGACCCAGTACTTC. As protein: CASSPSGGQVQETQYF. Full variable domain (missing parts from reference TRBV11-2 and TRBJ2-5): EAGVAQSPRYKIIEKRQSVAFWCNPISGHATLYWYQQILGQGPKLLIQFQNNGVVDDSQLPKDRFSAERLKGVDSTLKIQPAKLEDSAVYLCASSPSGGQVQETQYFGPGTRLLVL.